This T cell receptor (beta chain) was identified in a study of T-cell reconstitution after alpha-beta-depleted transplantation in children. Findings and caveats of the study: Surviving recipient T cells and intrathymic progenitors accounted for some patients' high TCRbeta diversity at day 60. T-cell numbers and diversity, one year after transplant, stemmed largely from T cells that were newly produced. The origin of alpha-beta T cells about two months after transplant was reportedly several hundred expanded graft clones.

The CDR3 is made up of 13 amino acids. Per the germline V gene, CDR1 is KGHSH and CDR2 is LQKENI. Trimming pared 2 bases from V and 9 bases from J, leaving 11 bases between. This clonotype occurred many times. Its matching antigen is unknown. Using unique molecular identifiers, the investigators prepared the TCRbeta library. Via MiXCR, TCRdb re-called the PCR reads, giving one row per CDR3 protein. The sample records about 200,000 distinct CDR3 sequences, approximately 6.9% being singletons. This TCR came from a boy aged 2-15 years with acute lymphoblastic leukemia, due to receive a stem cell transplant. The source material was PBMCs, sampled before TCRalphabeta/CD19-depleted stem cell transplant. This chain connects TRBV18 to TRBJ2-1, with D possibly TRBD2 on 6 matching bases. The CDR3 DNA follows: TGTGCCAGCTCACCAACTAGCAGTGGTGAGCAGTTCTTC. Amino acid sequence: CASSPTSSGEQFF.